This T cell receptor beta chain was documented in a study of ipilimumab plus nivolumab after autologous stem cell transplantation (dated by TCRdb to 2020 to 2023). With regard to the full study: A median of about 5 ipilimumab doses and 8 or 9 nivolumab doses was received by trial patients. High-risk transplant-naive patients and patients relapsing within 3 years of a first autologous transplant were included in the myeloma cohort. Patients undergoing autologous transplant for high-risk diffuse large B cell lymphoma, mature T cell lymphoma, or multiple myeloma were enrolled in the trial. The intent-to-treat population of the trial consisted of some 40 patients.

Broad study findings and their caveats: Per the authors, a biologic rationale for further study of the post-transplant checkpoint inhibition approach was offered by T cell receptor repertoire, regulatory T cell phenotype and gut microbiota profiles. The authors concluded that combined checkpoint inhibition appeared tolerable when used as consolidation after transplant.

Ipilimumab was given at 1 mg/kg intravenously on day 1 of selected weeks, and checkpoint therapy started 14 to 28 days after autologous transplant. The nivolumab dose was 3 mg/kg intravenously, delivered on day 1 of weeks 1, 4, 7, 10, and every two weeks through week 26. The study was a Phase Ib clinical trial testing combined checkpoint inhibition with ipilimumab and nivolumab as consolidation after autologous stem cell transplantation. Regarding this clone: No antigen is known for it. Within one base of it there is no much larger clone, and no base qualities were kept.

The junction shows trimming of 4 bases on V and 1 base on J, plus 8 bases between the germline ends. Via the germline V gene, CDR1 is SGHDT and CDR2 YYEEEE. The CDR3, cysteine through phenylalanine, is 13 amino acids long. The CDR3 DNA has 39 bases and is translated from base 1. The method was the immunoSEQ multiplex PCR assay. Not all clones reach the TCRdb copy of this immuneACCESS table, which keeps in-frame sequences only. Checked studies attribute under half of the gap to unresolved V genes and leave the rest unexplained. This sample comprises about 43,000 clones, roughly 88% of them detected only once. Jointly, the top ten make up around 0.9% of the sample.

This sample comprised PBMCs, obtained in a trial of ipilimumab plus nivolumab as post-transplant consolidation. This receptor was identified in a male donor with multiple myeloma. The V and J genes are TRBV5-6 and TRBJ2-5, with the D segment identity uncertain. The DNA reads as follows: TGTGCCAGCAGCCCCGCGTCCCAAGAGACCCAGTACTTC. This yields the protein CASSPASQETQYF.